This TCR beta chain derives from a study of cytomegalovirus exposure and HLA in healthy donors. Germline loops: CDR1 KGHSH, CDR2 LQKENI. This CDR3 has 13 residues. The V segment lost 6 bases and the J segment 8 bases; nucleotides outside the gene matches: 9. Use of 60 Vbeta and 13 Jbeta primers characterized the PCR. Produced via immunoSEQ multiplex PCR; TCRdb's table is partial and in-frame only. Of 85,000 to 100,000 clones in the sample, 85% to 90% are singletons; the top ten hold 2.3%. As regards this clone: Its target is not known.

Study-wide results and limits: As a later analysis showed, a missense DCLRE1C variant was linked to trimming of TCR beta V- and J-genes. Of the V segments, some could not be distinguished, including TRBV6-2 and TRBV6-3, and were excluded. HLA allele associations emerged for around 16,000 TCR beta sequences in a later analysis, at 0.05 false discovery rate.

This chain links TRBV18 with TRBJ1-2; 7 positions match TRBD1. The receptor was isolated from a man between 18 and 35 years old in good health and CMV-seronegative. Sequenced input: PBMCs. The CDR3 region is CASSNTGARGYTF. In DNA, the CDR3 is TGTGCCAGCTCGAACACAGGGGCGCGCGGCTACACCTTC.